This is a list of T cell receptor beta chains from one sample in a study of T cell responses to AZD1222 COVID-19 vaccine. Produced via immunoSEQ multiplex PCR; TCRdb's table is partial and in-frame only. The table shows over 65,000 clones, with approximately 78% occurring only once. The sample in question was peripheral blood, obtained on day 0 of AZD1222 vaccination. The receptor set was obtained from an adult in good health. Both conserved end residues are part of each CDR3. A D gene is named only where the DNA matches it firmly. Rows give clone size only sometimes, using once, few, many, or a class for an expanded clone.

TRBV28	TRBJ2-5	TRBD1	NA	TGTGCCAGCAGCCCGTCGGGCAGGGGGGAGACCCAGTACTTC	CASSPSGRGETQYF
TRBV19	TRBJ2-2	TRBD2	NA	TGTGCCAGTAGTACCGGGACTAGCGGGAGGCCGGCACACACCGGGGAGCTGTTTTTT	CASSTGTSGRPAHTGELFF
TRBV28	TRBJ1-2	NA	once	TGTGCCAGCAGTTTGTACGGTCTAGGCGGCTACACCTTC	CASSLYGLGGYTF
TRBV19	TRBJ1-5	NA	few	TGTGCCAGTAGTATCCCCGGAGAGAGCAATCAGCCCCAGCATTTT	CASSIPGESNQPQHF
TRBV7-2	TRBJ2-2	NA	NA	TGTGCCAGCAGCCCCGGTGACACCGGGGAGCTGTTTTTT	CASSPGDTGELFF
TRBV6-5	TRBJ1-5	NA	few	TGTGCCAGCAGCCGGTCCCGGGACTTTTATCAGCCCCAGCATTTT	CASSRSRDFYQPQHF
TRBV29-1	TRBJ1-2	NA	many	TGCAGCGCGGGAGAGGGGGACAACTATGGCTACACCTTC	CSAGEGDNYGYTF
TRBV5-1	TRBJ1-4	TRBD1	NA	TGCGCCAGCAGCTTGGCGGGACAGAACAATGAAAAACTGTTTTTT	CASSLAGQNNEKLFF
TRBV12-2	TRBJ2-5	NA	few	TGTGCAAGTCGCTTAGCGACTTTGGGCGCTCAGGGGGCCCAGTACTTC	CASRLATLGAQGAQYF
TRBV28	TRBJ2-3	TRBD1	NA	TGTGCCAGCAGTTTATCCCAGGGACAGGGGGTCGCAGATACGCAGTATTTT	CASSLSQGQGVADTQYF
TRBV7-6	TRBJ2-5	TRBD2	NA	TGTGCCAGCAGCGCTTACGGGACTAGCGGGTTACAAGAGACCCAGTACTTC	CASSAYGTSGLQETQYF
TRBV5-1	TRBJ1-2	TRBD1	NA	TGCGCCAGCAGCTTTAACAGGGGCAATGGCTACACCTTC	CASSFNRGNGYTF
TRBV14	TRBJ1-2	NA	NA	TGTGCCAGCAGCCAAGGGCCAGGGTGGGACTATGGCTACACCTTC	CASSQGPGWDYGYTF
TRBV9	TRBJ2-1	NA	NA	TGTGCCAGCAGCGTAGTAGTTAGCTACTTATCAAATGAGCAGTTCTTC	CASSVVVSYLSNEQFF
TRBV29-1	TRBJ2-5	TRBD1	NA	TGCAGCGTTTCAGGACAGGTCGGGGAGACCCAGTACTTC	CSVSGQVGETQYF
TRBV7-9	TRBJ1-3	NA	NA	TGTGCCAGCAGCTTCGCTGGAAACACCATATATTTT	CASSFAGNTIYF
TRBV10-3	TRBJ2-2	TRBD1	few	TGTGCCATCAGTGAGTGGTTTAGGGGGCAGAACACCGGGGAGCTGTTTTTT	CAISEWFRGQNTGELFF
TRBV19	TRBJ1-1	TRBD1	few	TGTGCCAGTAGTATAGATCTATACGGGACAGGGGCGACAGACACTGAAGCTTTCTTT	CASSIDLYGTGATDTEAFF
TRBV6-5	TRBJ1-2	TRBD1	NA	TGTGCCAGCAGTTACTCGGGGGGACAGCTTAACTATGGCTACACCTTC	CASSYSGGQLNYGYTF
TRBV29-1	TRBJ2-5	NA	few	TGCAGCGTTGACCGGGACGGGGAGACCCAGTACTTC	CSVDRDGETQYF
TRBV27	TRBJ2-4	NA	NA	TGTGCCAGCAGTACCCTCAAAAACATTCAGTACTTC	CASSTLKNIQYF
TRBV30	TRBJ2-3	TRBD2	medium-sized	TGTGCCTGGAGTGTAACCCCTGGGCTAGCGGGTACCACTCGCCGCACAGATACGCAGTATTTT	CAWSVTPGLAGTTRRTDTQYF
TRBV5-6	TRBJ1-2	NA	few	TGTGCCAGCAGCCCTCGGCCGAGGGAAAGCTACACCTTC	CASSPRPRESYTF
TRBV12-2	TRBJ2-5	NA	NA	TGTGCAAGTCGCTCTCGGACCGGGGGCCAAGAGACCCAGTACTTC	CASRSRTGGQETQYF
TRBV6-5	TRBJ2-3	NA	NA	TGTGCCAGCAGTTACGGGGGGTTAGTGGGGCAAAGAGGGCAGTATTTT	CASSYGGLVGQRGQYF
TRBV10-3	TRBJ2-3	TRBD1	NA	TGTGCCATCAGTGATCCAAGGACAGGGGGCACAGATACGCAGTATTTT	CAISDPRTGGTDTQYF
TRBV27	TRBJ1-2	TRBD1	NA	TGTGCCAGCAGCGCCGGGACAGGGGTGGAACGGGGCTACACCTTC	CASSAGTGVERGYTF
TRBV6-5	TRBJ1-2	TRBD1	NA	TGTGCCAGCAGTCTACACAGGGGTGGCTACACCTTC	CASSLHRGGYTF
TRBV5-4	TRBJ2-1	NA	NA	TGTGCCAGCAGCTTGGGGGACTTCGACAATGAGCAGTTCTTC	CASSLGDFDNEQFF
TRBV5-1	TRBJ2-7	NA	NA	TGCGCCAGCCGTGGGGGCCCGGGATCCTACGAGCAGTACTTC	CASRGGPGSYEQYF
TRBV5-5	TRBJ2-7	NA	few	TGTGCCAGCAGCTTAATTCCAGGACCCTTCTCCTACGAGCAGTACTTC	CASSLIPGPFSYEQYF
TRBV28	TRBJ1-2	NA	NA	TGTGCCAGCAGTTTACCCGGGCTGGCCTATGGCTACACCTTC	CASSLPGLAYGYTF